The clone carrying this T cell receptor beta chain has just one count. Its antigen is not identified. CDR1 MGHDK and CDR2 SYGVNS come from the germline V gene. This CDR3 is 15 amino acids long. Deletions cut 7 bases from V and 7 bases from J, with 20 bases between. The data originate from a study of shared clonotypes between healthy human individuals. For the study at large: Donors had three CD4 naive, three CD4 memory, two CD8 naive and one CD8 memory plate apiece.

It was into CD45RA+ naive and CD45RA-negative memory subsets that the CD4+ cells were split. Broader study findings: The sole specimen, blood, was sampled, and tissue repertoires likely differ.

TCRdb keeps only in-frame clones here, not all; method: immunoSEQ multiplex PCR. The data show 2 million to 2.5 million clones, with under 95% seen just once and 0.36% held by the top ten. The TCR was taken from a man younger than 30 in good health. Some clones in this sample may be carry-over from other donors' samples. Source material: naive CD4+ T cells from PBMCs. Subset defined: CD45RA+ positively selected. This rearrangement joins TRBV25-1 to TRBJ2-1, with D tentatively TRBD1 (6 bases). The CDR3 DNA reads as TGTGCCAGCACTCCCCAGGGGATATCCTTAAATGAGCAGTTCTTC. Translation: CASTPQGISLNEQFF.